The 15 T cell receptor beta chains below were found in one sample sequenced in a study of cytomegalovirus exposure and HLA in healthy donors. The PCR ran on 60 Vbeta and 13 Jbeta primers. Libraries were prepared by immunoSEQ multiplex PCR; TCRdb keeps only in-frame clonotypes and omits some of them. This repertoire shows roughly 120,000 clones, roughly four fifths found once; its top ten account for about 13%. Sequences were obtained from PBMCs. All receptors come from a woman aged 55-70 years in good health and CMV-seropositive.

The chain is built from TRBV11-2 and TRBJ2-7; 13 nucleotides line up with TRBD2. The junction had 10 bases not matched to a gene; V was cut back by 5 bases and J by 6 bases. Germline CDR1 SGHAT, CDR2 FQNNGV. CDR3 length: 16 amino acids. The CDR3 DNA is TGTGCCAGCAGCGACACGACTAGCGGGAGGTTTAGCGAGCAGTACTTC. It encodes CASSDTTSGRFSEQYF. Full variable domain (missing parts from reference TRBV11-2 and TRBJ2-7): EAGVAQSPRYKIIEKRQSVAFWCNPISGHATLYWYQQILGQGPKLLIQFQNNGVVDDSQLPKDRFSAERLKGVDSTLKIQPAKLEDSAVYLCASSDTTSGRFSEQYFGPGTRLTVT.

CDR3 sequence reads: CASSRGHFYGYTF. For the CDR3, the DNA is TGTGCCAGCAGTCGGGGACACTTCTATGGCTACACCTTC. V usage is TRBV27 and J usage is TRBJ1-2; a possible D gene is TRBD1 (6 bases). This CDR3 contains 13 residues. The V and J ends lost 5 bases and 4 bases respectively, with 11 bases between them. Germline CDR1 MNHEY, CDR2 SMNVEV (reference sequence).

The chain employs TRBV4-2 and TRBJ2-7, with 7 positions matching TRBD1. This CDR3 spans 14 amino acids. Germline V gives CDR1 LGHNA, CDR2 YNFKEQ. Trimming at V came to 3 bases and at J to 0 bases, leaving 2 bases not matched to a gene. CDR3 sequence: CASSHDRDSYEQYF. Written as DNA, the CDR3 is TGTGCCAGCAGCCACGACAGGGACTCCTACGAGCAGTACTTC.

The rearrangement uses TRBV4-2 and TRBJ2-3; a weak D match, TRBD1 (6 bases). The CDR3 extends over 17 amino acids. CDR1 and CDR2 from the germline V gene are LGHNA and YNFKEQ. With 0 bases removed from V and 2 bases from J, the gap between germline ends came to 15 bases. The CDR3, as DNA: TGTGCCAGCAGCCAAGAGAATACAGGGCTGGTCACAGATACGCAGTATTTT. It translates to CASSQENTGLVTDTQYF.

This rearrangement joins TRBV7-2 to TRBJ2-3; 8 positions match TRBD1. V dropped 1 base and J dropped 3; count of bases not matched to a gene: 3. CDR3 length: 15 amino acids. The germline gives CDR1 SGHTA, CDR2 FQGNSA. This CDR3 reads CASSLGQGRTDTQYF. CDR3 nucleotides: TGTGCCAGCAGCTTAGGACAGGGGAGGACAGATACGCAGTATTTT.

The V gene is TRBV18, the J gene TRBJ1-1; 8 nucleotides agree with TRBD1. Losses at the gene ends were 3 bases for V and 4 bases for J; bases not matched to a gene: 4. The CDR3 is 14 residues long. Germline CDR1 reads KGHSH; CDR2 reads LQKENI. This CDR3 is CASSPDRVVTEAFF. CDR3 DNA sequence: TGTGCCAGCTCACCGGACAGGGTAGTCACTGAAGCTTTCTTT.

This clone has a single count. In the same sample, other DNA sequences code for this CDR3. The chain has TRBV6-6 and TRBJ1-1, with D possibly matching TRBD1 (6 bases). The V and J ends lost 7 bases and 1 base respectively, with 13 bases between them. The CDR3 is 14 residues long. The germline CDR1 and CDR2 sequences are MNHNY and SVGAGI (reference sequence). The CDR3: CASKGPQGNTEAFF. CDR3 in DNA: TGTGCCAGCAAGGGCCCACAGGGGAACACTGAAGCTTTCTTT.

The chain joins TRBV6-1 to TRBJ1-5; no clear D. V was clipped by 2 bases and J by 2 bases, with 7 bases between them. The germline V gene has CDR1 MNHNS and CDR2 SASEGT. The CDR3 sequence is 14 residues long. CDR3 DNA sequence: TGTGCCAGCAGTGAATGGGGAGGCAATCAGCCCCAGCATTTT. Translating gives CASSEWGGNQPQHF.

The table lists this clone with a few counts. The rearrangement joins TRBV2 to TRBJ1-2, with 7 nucleotides matching TRBD1. Germline CDR1 and CDR2: SNHLY and FYNNEI. Unmatched junction bases numbered 8, after V lost 5 bases and J lost 8 bases. The CDR3 is 13 amino acids. DNA for the CDR3: TGTGCCAGCAGTATAAACAGGGGTGTAGGCTACACCTTC. Protein: CASSINRGVGYTF. The whole variable domain, remainder taken from reference TRBV2 and TRBJ1-2, is EPEVTQTPSHQVTQMGQEVILRCVPISNHLYFYWYRQILGQKVEFLVSFYNNEISEKSEIFDDQFSVERPDGSNFTLKIRSTKLEDSAMYFCASSINRGVGYTFGSGTRLTVV.

The rearrangement links TRBV6-4 to TRBJ2-3; 7 bases align to TRBD2. CDR3 length equals 15 residues. Germline CDR1 is MRHNA and CDR2 is SNTAGT. The junction had 8 bases not matched to a gene; V was cut back by 4 bases and J by 4 bases. The CDR3 reads CASSVTSLGPDTQYF. DNA for the CDR3: TGTGCCAGCAGTGTGACTAGCCTGGGGCCAGATACGCAGTATTTT.

The chain carries TRBV30 and TRBJ1-5, with 9 bases identical to TRBD1. Germline V gene data show CDR1 as GTSNPN and CDR2 as SVGIG (reference sequence). After removal of 2 bases from V and 4 bases from J, the junction contained 9 bases not matched to a gene. The CDR3 is made up of 16 amino acids. DNA for the CDR3: TGTGCCTGGAGTCCTAACAGGGGGCCGAGGAATCAGCCCCAGCATTTT. This encodes CAWSPNRGPRNQPQHF.

To note about this clone: Other nucleotide sequences in the sample specify the same CDR3. V is TRBV7-9 and J is TRBJ1-4; 8 bases are shared with TRBD1. CDR1 SEHNR and CDR2 FQNEAQ come from the germline V gene (reference sequence). Trimming at V came to 5 bases and at J to 8 bases, leaving 7 bases not matched to a gene. The CDR3 has 14 residues. CDR3 DNA sequence: TGTGCCAGCAGCCTTGGAACAGGGGGAGAAAAACTGTTTTTT. Its protein is CASSLGTGGEKLFF. Combining the CDR3 with reference TRBV7-9 and TRBJ1-4 gives the whole variable domain DTGVSQNPRHKITKRGQNVTFRCDPISEHNRLYWYRQTLGQGPEFLTYFQNEAQLEKSRLLSDRFSAERPKGSFSTLEIQRTEQGDSAMYLCASSLGTGGEKLFFGSGTQLSVL.

The chain couples TRBV5-4 to TRBJ2-5; 10 bases fit TRBD1. CDR3 length: 17 residues. The trim removed 1 base at V and 2 bases at J, leaving 8 bases unmatched. CDR1 is SGHNT, CDR2 YYREEE, per germline (reference sequence). The CDR3 sequence is CASSLKRGTGVQETQYF. The CDR3 coding sequence is TGTGCCAGCAGCTTGAAGCGGGGGACAGGGGTACAAGAGACCCAGTACTTC.

V gene TRBV19 combines with J gene TRBJ1-2; 8 positions match TRBD1. J was trimmed by 2 bases and V by 6 bases; bases with no gene match: 14. This CDR3 has 17 residues. CDR1 is LNHDA and CDR2 is SQIVND in the germline V gene (reference sequence). The CDR3 DNA reads TGTGCCAGTAGACCCGACCCCGGGACAGGACAAAACTATGGCTACACCTTC. It is translated as CASRPDPGTGQNYGYTF. Based on the CDR3 plus reference TRBV19 and TRBJ1-2, the full variable domain is DGGITQSPKYLFRKEGQNVTLSCEQNLNHDAMYWYRQDPGQGLRLIYYSQIVNDFQKGDIAEGYSVSREKKESFPLTVTSAQKNPTAFYLCASRPDPGTGQNYGYTFGSGTRLTVV.

This chain connects TRBV7-8 to TRBJ2-5, with 7 bases matching TRBD1. J lost 3 bases, V lost 0 bases, and 4 bases had no gene match. CDR3 length: 15 residues. Germline V gene data show CDR1 as SGHVS and CDR2 as FQNEAQ. Here the CDR3 reads CASSLARRGKETQYF. In nucleotides, the CDR3 is TGTGCCAGCAGCTTAGCACGCAGGGGGAAAGAGACCCAGTACTTC.